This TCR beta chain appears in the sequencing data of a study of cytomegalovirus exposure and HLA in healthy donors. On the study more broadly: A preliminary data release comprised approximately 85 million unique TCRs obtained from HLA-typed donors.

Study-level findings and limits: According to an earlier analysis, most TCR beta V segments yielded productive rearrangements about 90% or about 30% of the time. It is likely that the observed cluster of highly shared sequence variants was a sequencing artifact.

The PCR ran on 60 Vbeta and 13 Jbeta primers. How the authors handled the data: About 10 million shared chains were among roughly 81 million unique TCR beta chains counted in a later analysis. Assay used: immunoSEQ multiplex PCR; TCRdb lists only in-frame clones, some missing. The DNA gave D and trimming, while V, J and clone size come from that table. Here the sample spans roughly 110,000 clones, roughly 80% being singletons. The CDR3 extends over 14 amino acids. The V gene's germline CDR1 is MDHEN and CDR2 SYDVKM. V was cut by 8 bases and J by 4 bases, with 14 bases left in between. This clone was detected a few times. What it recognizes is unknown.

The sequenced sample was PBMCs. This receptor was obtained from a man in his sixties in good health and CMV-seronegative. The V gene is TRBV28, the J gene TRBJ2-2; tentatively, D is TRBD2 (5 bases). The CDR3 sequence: CASAGLGPTGELFF. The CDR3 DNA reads TGTGCCAGCGCGGGCCTCGGCCCCACCGGGGAGCTGTTTTTT. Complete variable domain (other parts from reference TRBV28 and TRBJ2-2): DVKVTQSSRYLVKRTGEKVFLECVQDMDHENMFWYRQDPGLGLRLIYFSYDVKMKEKGDIPEGYSVSREKKERFSLILESASTNQTSMYLCASAGLGPTGELFFGEGSRLTVL.